This T cell receptor (beta chain) was identified during a study of T cell repertoires in cytomegalovirus infection. On the study more broadly: Recently identified HLA-C-restricted CMV epitopes were used, and well-studied HLA-B-restricted CMV epitopes were used as well. An indication of both CMV infection and matching HLA type came from public TCR beta signatures. General study findings and limits: Dominant in the ex vivo response were TCR beta clonotypes restricted by HLA-C and specific for CMV.

TCRdb itself ran the reads through MiXCR, one entry per CDR3 protein. The table shows around 750,000 distinct CDR3 sequences, with approximately 32% occurring only once. With regard to this clonotype: What it binds is not known.

This clonotype was sampled from a human donor in good health (CMV status not recorded). Some clones in this sample may be carry-over from other donors' samples. The sample here was cultured CD8+ T cells from PBMCs, taken from culture after CMV antigen stimulation.

CDR3 sequence (DNA): TGCAGTGCTTGGACAGGGAACACCGGGGAGCTGTTTTTT. Translating it yields CSAWTGNTGELFF. The chain has TRBV20-1 and TRBJ2-2; TRBD1 agrees at 7 bases. The CDR3 contains 13 residues. Germline loops: CDR1 DFQATT, CDR2 SNEGSKA (reference sequence). V dropped 5 bases and J dropped 1; count of bases not matched to a gene: 1.